The sequence of this TCR beta chain was determined in a study of blood T cell repertoires in COVID-19 (dated by TCRdb to the early 2020s). Background on the whole study: Collaborator samples came from the United States, Italy and Spain and covered acute and convalescent phases of COVID-19. The material from the prospective study consisted of cDNA or gDNA derived from T cells, B-cell-depleted T cells, or PBMCs. Deeply sampled blood TCRbeta repertoires from subjects exposed to, actively infected with, or recovered from COVID-19 were included in the dataset. A freely available public database, intended as a resource for researchers studying the immune response to SARS-CoV-2, is where the repertoires were released. The samples were drawn from the first 160 participants of the ongoing ImmuneRACE study and from 950 to 1,500 subjects provided by 6 global collaborators. A de-identified subject ID, COVID-19 status, age in years and sex were almost always included in the sample metadata. Where HLA class I and class II types were available, the types were taken from metadata supplied by the sample provider, not from assay-based typing.

The paper as a whole reports these results and caveats: The quantity of clinical and demographic metadata differed by source and by participant and was supplied without curation.

Compared with germline, V lacks 0 bases and J lacks 5 bases; bases without a gene match: 5. From a lookup of the germline V gene, CDR1 and CDR2 are SGHRS and YFSETQ. From cysteine to phenylalanine, the CDR3 is 15 amino acids long. Only CDR3 DNA remains: 45 bases, in frame from the first base. A remark on this clone: Its antigen is unknown. No much larger clonotype is one base removed from it; base qualities were not supplied.

Whole blood was collected in K2EDTA tubes by collaborating institutions according to the institutions' own protocols. For TCRbeta analysis, collaborators shipped samples as frozen whole blood, isolated PBMCs, or DNA extracted from either of those sample types. TCRbeta CDR3 regions were amplified from genomic DNA using the immunoSEQ Assay, a bias-controlled multiplex PCR. The source study handled its data this way. The number of nucleated cells in each sample was estimated by amplification of reference gene primers within the assay. To quantify the absolute abundance of each unique TCRbeta CDR3 rearrangement, sequence reads were collapsed and filtered. Productive Simpson clonality was computed per sample as the square root of Simpson's diversity index over productive rearrangements. TCRdb carries this immuneACCESS record with in-frame sequences only. Its versions omit some clonotypes, under half of them owing to an unresolved V gene in the studies checked, with the rest unexplained. D and trimming come from the DNA, and the V and J calls and clone size come from that table. This sample comprises approximately 200,000 clones, about 85% of them detected only once. About 0.91% of the sample rests with the top ten.

The sequence links TRBV5-1 to TRBJ2-3; 8 bases in between match TRBD2. This TCR came from a man aged 40-49 years with acute or convalescent COVID-19. The source material was peripheral blood. This receptor carries the CDR3 CASSLVSGGVDTQYF. The DNA sequence follows: TGCGCCAGCAGCTTGGTAAGCGGGGGAGTAGATACGCAGTATTTT.